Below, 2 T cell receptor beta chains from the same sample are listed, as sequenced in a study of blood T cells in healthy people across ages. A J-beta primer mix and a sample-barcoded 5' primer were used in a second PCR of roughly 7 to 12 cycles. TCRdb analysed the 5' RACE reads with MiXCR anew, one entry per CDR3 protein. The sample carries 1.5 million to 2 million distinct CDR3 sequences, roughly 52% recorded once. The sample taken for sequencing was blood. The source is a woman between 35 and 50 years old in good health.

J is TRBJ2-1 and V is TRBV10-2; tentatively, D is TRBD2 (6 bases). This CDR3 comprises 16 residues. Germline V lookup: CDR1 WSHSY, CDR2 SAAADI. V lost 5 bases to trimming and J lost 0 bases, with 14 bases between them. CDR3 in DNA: TGCGCCAGCAGTCAGGGACTCCCGCGCTCCTACAATGAGCAGTTCTTC. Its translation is CASSQGLPRSYNEQFF.

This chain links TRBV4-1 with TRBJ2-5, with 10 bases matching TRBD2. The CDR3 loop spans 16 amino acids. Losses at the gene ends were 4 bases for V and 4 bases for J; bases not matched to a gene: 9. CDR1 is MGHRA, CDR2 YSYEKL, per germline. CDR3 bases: TGCGCCAGCAGCCTTTTGAGCGGGGGGGCGGGAGAGACCCAGTACTTC. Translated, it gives CASSLLSGGAGETQYF.